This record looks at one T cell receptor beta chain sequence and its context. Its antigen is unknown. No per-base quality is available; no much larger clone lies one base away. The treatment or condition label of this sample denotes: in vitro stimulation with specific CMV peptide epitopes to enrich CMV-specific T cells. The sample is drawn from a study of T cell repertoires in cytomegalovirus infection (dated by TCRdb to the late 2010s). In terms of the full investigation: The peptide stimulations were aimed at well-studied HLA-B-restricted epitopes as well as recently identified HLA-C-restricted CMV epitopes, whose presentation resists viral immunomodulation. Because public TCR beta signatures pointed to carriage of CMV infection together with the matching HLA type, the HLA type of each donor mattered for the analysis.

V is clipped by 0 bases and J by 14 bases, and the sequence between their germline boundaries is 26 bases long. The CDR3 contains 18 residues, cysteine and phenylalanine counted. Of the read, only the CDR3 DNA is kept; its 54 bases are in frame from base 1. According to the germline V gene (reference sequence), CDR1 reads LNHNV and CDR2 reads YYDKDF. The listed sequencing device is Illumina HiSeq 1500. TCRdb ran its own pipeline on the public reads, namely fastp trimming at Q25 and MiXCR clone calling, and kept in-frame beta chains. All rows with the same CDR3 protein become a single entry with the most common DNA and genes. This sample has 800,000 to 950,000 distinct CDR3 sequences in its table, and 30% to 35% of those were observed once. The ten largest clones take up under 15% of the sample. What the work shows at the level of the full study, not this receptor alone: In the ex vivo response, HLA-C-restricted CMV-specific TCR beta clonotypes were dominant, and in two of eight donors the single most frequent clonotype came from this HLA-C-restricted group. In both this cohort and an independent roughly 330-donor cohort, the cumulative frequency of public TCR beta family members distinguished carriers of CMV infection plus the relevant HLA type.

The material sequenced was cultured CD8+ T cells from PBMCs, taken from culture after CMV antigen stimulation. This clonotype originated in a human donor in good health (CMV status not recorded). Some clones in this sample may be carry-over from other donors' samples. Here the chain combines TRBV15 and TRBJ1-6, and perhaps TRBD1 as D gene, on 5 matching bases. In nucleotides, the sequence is TGTGCCACCAGCAGAGATCCTAGAGGGACTTCTTCTCTGTTTGCCCTCCACTTT. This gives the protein CATSRDPRGTSSLFALHF.